This entry lists 21 T cell receptor beta chains sequenced from one sample in a study of cytomegalovirus exposure and HLA in healthy donors. Method: immunoSEQ multiplex PCR; TCRdb's copy keeps in-frame clones and lacks some. This table holds over 60,000 clones, 90% to 95% found once. The sequenced sample was PBMCs. These receptors all come from a man aged 18 to 30 in good health and CMV-seronegative.

This clone showed up just once. The chain is built from TRBV19 and TRBJ1-4; TRBD1 might be the D (5 bases). Between the trimmed V and J ends, which lost 4 bases and 8 bases, there was a span of 14 bases. The V gene's germline CDR1 is LNHDA and CDR2 SQIVND (reference sequence). The CDR3 runs to 14 residues. CDR3 loop: CASSTPAGGEKLFF. The CDR3 nucleotides are TGTGCCAGTAGTACGCCCGCCGGGGGGGAAAAACTGTTTTTT.

The chain carries TRBV6-5 and TRBJ1-1, with D tentatively TRBD1 (6 bases). CDR1 and CDR2 from the germline V gene are MNHEY and SVGAGI. The germline V and J ends were trimmed by 4 bases and 4 bases, with 19 bases remaining between them. The CDR3 runs to 16 residues. CDR3 DNA: TGTGCCAGCAGTTCTCGCCTGGGGGCTTTAAGCACTGAAGCTTTCTTT. This translates into CASSSRLGALSTEAFF.

The CDR3 loop reads CASSQRGQGGNQPQHF. CDR3 in DNA: TGTGCCAGCAGCCAGAGAGGACAGGGCGGGAATCAGCCCCAGCATTTT. The chain combines TRBV16 with TRBJ1-5; TRBD1 agrees at 8 bases. J gave up 4 bases and V 3 bases, and 8 bases lay outside the gene matches. The CDR3 has 16 residues. Germline values: CDR1 KGHSY, CDR2 FQNENV.

The sample holds one count of this clone. The gene calls are TRBV19 and TRBJ1-1; 12 nucleotides align to TRBD1. With V trimmed by 8 bases and J by 5 bases, 15 bases remained unmatched. Germline CDR1 reads LNHDA; CDR2 reads SQIVND (reference sequence). The CDR3 is 17 residues long. The CDR3 is CASVTERDRGLGTEAFF. CDR3 coding DNA: TGTGCCAGTGTCACAGAGCGGGACAGGGGGCTGGGAACTGAAGCTTTCTTT.

The chain is built from TRBV15 and TRBJ1-2; 8 bases align to TRBD1. The CDR3 loop spans 10 amino acids. The J segment lost 12 bases and the V segment lost 8 bases, leaving 5 bases of the junction unmatched. Germline V gives CDR1 LNHNV, CDR2 YYDKDF (reference sequence). The CDR3 coding sequence is TGTGCCACCCCCGGACAGGGCGACACCTTC. Protein: CATPGQGDTF.

The chain's CDR3 is CAWTGLAGSGELFF. DNA of the CDR3: TGTGCCTGGACGGGACTAGCGGGGTCCGGGGAGCTGTTTTTT. The chain has TRBV30 and TRBJ2-2; 13 bases match TRBD2. The junction had 2 bases not matched to a gene; V was cut back by 4 bases and J by 6 bases. The CDR3 covers 14 residues. Germline V gene data show CDR1 as GTSNPN and CDR2 as SVGIG (reference sequence).

This chain links TRBV4-2 with TRBJ2-3; D is uncertain. The CDR3 has 13 amino acids. V gave up 8 bases and J gave up 0 bases, with 9 bases separating them. Germline V lookup: CDR1 LGHNA, CDR2 YNFKEQ. The CDR3 here is CASGKSSTDTQYF. CDR3 DNA: TGTGCCAGCGGCAAGTCTAGCACAGATACGCAGTATTTT.

The CDR3 DNA follows: TGTGCCAGTCGACAGGGGGGAAATGGCTACACCTTC. As protein: CASRQGGNGYTF. The chain links TRBV27 to TRBJ1-2, with 9 positions matching TRBD1. Trimming cost V 9 bases and J 6 bases; bases outside gene matches: 5. The CDR3 loop spans 12 amino acids. Per the germline V gene, CDR1 is MNHEY and CDR2 is SMNVEV (reference sequence).

The V gene is TRBV5-6, the J gene TRBJ2-3; 7 nucleotides line up with TRBD2. V dropped 3 bases and J dropped 2; count of bases not matched to a gene: 9. CDR1 is SGHDT, CDR2 YYEEEE, per germline. CDR3 length: 16 residues. The CDR3 nucleotides are TGTGCCAGCAGCTGGGGGGGACTTAGGGCCACAGATACGCAGTATTTT. This gives the protein CASSWGGLRATDTQYF.

This clone showed up just once. CDR3 coding DNA: TGTGCCAGCAGCTTGGGCCTTACTCCCTACGAGCAGTACTTC. This gives the protein CASSLGLTPYEQYF. This chain joins TRBV5-4 and TRBJ2-7; D gene ambiguous. V was trimmed by 0 bases and J by 2 bases, leaving 9 bases between them. This CDR3 region has 14 residues. CDR1 is SGHNT, CDR2 YYREEE, per germline (reference sequence).

The rearrangement joins TRBV6-5 to TRBJ1-1; unclear D gene. Germline CDR1 MNHEY, CDR2 SVGAGI. V was cut by 2 bases and J by 4 bases, with 5 bases left in between. CDR3 length equals 12 residues. CDR3 region: CASSYDFTEAFF. The CDR3 DNA reads as TGTGCCAGCAGTTACGACTTCACTGAAGCTTTCTTT.

This clone came up a few times. The genes are TRBV4-2 and TRBJ2-7; no clear D gene. CDR1 and CDR2 from the germline V gene are LGHNA and YNFKEQ. V lost 0 bases and J lost 3, with 9 bases in between. There are 14 residues in the CDR3. This CDR3 reads CASSQDSLNYEQYF. The CDR3 DNA reads TGTGCCAGCAGCCAAGATAGCCTAAACTACGAGCAGTACTTC.

The rearrangement joins TRBV29-1 to TRBJ1-1, with 9 positions matching TRBD1. This CDR3 is 13 amino acids long. Germline assignment: CDR1 SQVTM and CDR2 ANQGSEA. The ends lost 3 bases at V and 5 bases at J; junction bases unmatched: 4. The CDR3 DNA reads TGCAGCGTTGATGTGGGACAGGGTACTGAAGCTTTCTTT. Translation: CSVDVGQGTEAFF.

The V gene is TRBV30, the J gene TRBJ1-5; the match to TRBD1 covers 9 bases. The CDR3 totals 17 residues. Germline V lookup: CDR1 GTSNPN, CDR2 SVGIG (reference sequence). The J segment lost 2 bases and the V segment lost 3 bases, leaving 11 bases of the junction unmatched. The CDR3 protein is CAWSEGQGYRGNQPQHF. The CDR3 region has the DNA TGTGCCTGGAGCGAGGGACAGGGATATCGGGGCAATCAGCCCCAGCATTTT.

This clone appeared a single time. This sequence joins TRBV30 and TRBJ1-1; tentative D call: TRBD1 (6 bases). The V end lost 4 bases, the J end lost 8 bases, and 8 bases lay between the germline ends. The CDR3 sequence is 10 residues long. The germline V gene has CDR1 GTSNPN and CDR2 SVGIG (reference sequence). CDR3 in DNA: TGTGCCTGGATTCAGGGGGAAGCTTTCTTT. It is translated as CAWIQGEAFF.

The chain is built from TRBV27 and TRBJ2-7; 7 nucleotides align to TRBD1. Germline CDR1 is MNHEY and CDR2 is SMNVEV (reference sequence). The trim removed 5 bases at V and 3 bases at J, leaving 10 bases unmatched. The CDR3 has 15 residues. This CDR3 reads CASSRYRGALYEQYF. The DNA for the CDR3 is TGTGCCAGCAGTAGATACAGGGGCGCACTCTACGAGCAGTACTTC.

The chain employs TRBV5-4 and TRBJ1-1, with D perhaps TRBD1 (6 bases). This CDR3 region has 13 residues. Trimming stripped 4 bases from V and 4 bases from J, with 11 bases between. Germline CDR1 is SGHNT and CDR2 is YYREEE (reference sequence). The CDR3 nucleotides are TGTGCCAGCAGCGGATCAGGGGTCACTGAAGCTTTCTTT. It specifies CASSGSGVTEAFF. Using reference TRBV5-4 and TRBJ1-1 for the parts outside the CDR3, the full variable domain is ETGVTQSPTHLIKTRGQQVTLRCSSQSGHNTVSWYQQALGQGPQFIFQYYREEENGRGNFPPRFSGLQFPNYSSELNVNALELDDSALYLCASSGSGVTEAFFGQGTRLTVV.

This sequence joins TRBV7-2 and TRBJ1-6; 8 bases align to TRBD1. The CDR3 loop spans 16 amino acids. Germline V gene sequence: CDR1 SGHTA, CDR2 FQGNSA. V lost 5 bases and J lost 10; bases outside the gene matches: 13. This CDR3 is CASSPRTGSSGSPLHF. In DNA form, the CDR3 reads TGTGCCAGCAGCCCCCGGACAGGGTCTTCAGGATCACCCCTCCACTTT.

The J gene is TRBJ2-2, the V gene TRBV5-4; tentative D call: TRBD1 (6 bases). Trimming took off 2 bases at V and 2 bases at J, with 16 bases between the two ends. The CDR3 contains 17 residues. The germline V gene encodes CDR1 SGHNT and CDR2 YYREEE (reference sequence). CDR3 nucleotide sequence: TGTGCCAGCAGCTTATGGGGGCTCAACTCCAACACCGGGGAGCTGTTTTTT. This translates into CASSLWGLNSNTGELFF.

The chain is built from TRBV6-6 and TRBJ1-5; D call uncertain. With 0 bases removed from V and 5 bases from J, the gap between germline ends came to 5 bases. The CDR3 extends over 13 amino acids. From germline, CDR1 is MNHNY and CDR2 SVGAGI (reference sequence). Written as DNA, the CDR3 is TGTGCCAGCAGTTACTCTCAGGATCAGCCCCAGCATTTT. It translates to CASSYSQDQPQHF.

This sequence joins TRBV7-6 and TRBJ2-1, with 8 bases lining up with TRBD1. V shed 5 bases, J shed 4 bases, and the junction held 10 bases outside the gene matches. Germline-derived CDR1 and CDR2 are SGHVS and FNYEAQ. The CDR3 runs 16 residues. This chain's CDR3 is CASSERQGRTYNEQFF. The CDR3 DNA follows: TGTGCCAGCAGCGAAAGACAGGGGAGGACTTACAATGAGCAGTTCTTC.